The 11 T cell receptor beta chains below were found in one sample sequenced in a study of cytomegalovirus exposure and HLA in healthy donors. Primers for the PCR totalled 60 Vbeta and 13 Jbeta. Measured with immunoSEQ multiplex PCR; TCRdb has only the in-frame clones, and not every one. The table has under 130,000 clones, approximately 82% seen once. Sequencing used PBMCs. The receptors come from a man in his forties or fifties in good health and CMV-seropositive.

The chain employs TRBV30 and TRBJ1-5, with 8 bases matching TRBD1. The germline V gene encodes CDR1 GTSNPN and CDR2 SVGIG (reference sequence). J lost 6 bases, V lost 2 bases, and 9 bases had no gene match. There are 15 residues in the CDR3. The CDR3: CAWSQTAGGGQPQHF. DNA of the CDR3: TGTGCCTGGAGTCAAACGGCAGGGGGCGGTCAGCCCCAGCATTTT.

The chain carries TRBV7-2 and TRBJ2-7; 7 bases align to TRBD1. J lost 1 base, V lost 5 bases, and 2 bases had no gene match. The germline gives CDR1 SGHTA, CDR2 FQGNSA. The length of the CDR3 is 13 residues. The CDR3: CASSPGQSYEQYF. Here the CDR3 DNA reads TGTGCCAGCAGCCCGGGACAGTCCTACGAGCAGTACTTC.

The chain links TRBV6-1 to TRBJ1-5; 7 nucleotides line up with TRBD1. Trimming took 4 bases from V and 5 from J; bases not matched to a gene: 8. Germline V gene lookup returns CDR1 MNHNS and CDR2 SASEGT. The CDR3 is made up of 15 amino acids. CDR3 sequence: CASSGRGTGDQPQHF. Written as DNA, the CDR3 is TGTGCCAGCAGTGGCAGGGGGACCGGGGATCAGCCCCAGCATTTT.

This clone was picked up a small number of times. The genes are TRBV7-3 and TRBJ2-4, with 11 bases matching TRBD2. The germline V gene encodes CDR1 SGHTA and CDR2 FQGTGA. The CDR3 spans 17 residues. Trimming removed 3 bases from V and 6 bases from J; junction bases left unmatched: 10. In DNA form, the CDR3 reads TGTGCCAGCAGCTTTTTGCCTAGCGGGGGGCGTGGAAACATTCAGTACTTC. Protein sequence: CASSFLPSGGRGNIQYF.

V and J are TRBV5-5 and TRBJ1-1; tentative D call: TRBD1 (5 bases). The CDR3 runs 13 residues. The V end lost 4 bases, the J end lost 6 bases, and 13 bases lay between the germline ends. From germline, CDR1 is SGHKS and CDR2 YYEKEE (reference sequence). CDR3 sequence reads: CASSTEGAAEAFF. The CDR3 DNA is TGTGCCAGCAGCACCGAAGGGGCGGCTGAAGCTTTCTTT.

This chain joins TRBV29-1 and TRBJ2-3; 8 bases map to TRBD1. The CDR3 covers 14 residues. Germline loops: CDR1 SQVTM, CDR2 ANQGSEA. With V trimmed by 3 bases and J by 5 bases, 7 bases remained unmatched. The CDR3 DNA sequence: TGCAGCGTTGACGCCGGACAGGGCGGAGATACGCAGTATTTT. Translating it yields CSVDAGQGGDTQYF.

The CDR3 spells CASSFGQGDEKLFF. CDR3 coding DNA: TGTGCCAGCAGCTTCGGACAGGGGGATGAAAAACTGTTTTTT. This chain uses TRBV7-9 with TRBJ1-4; 10 bases map to TRBD1. The germline V gene has CDR1 SEHNR and CDR2 FQNEAQ (reference sequence). CDR3 length: 14 amino acids. V shed 3 bases, J shed 6 bases, and the junction held 1 base outside the gene matches.

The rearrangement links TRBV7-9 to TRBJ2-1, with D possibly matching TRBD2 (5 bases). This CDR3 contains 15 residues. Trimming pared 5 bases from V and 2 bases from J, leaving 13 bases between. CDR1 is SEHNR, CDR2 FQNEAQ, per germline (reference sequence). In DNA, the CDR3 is TGTGCCAGCAGCCCCTGGCGGGTTACCTACAATGAGCAGTTCTTC. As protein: CASSPWRVTYNEQFF.

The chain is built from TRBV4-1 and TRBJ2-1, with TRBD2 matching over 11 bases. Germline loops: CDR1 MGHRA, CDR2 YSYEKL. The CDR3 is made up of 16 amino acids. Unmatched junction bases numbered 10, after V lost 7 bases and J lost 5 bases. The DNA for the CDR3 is TGCGCCAGCACCCTAGCGGGAGGTTTGTCAGACAATGAGCAGTTCTTC. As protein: CASTLAGGLSDNEQFF.

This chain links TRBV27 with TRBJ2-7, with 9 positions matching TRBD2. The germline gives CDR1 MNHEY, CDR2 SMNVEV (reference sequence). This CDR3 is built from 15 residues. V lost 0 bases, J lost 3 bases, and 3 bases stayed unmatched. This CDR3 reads CASSLSAGGDYEQYF. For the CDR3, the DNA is TGTGCCAGCAGTTTATCGGCGGGGGGGGACTACGAGCAGTACTTC.

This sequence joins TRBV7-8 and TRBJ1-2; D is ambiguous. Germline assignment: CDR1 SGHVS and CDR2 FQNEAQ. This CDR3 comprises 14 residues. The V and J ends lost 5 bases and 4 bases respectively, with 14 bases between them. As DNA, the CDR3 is TGTGCCAGCAGCGATACCAGGTTCGGCTATGGCTACACCTTC. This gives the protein CASSDTRFGYGYTF.